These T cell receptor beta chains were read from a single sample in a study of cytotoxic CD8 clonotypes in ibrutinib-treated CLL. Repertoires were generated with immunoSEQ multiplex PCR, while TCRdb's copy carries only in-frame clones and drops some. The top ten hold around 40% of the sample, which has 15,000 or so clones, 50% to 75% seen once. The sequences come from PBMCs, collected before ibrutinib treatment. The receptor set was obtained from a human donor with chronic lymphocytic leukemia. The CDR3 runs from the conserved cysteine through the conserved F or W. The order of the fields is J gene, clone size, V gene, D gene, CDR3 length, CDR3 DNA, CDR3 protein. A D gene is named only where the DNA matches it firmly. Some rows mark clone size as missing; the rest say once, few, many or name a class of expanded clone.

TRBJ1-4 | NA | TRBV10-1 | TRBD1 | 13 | TGCGCCAGCGGGTCAGGGGGCGGTGAAAAACTGTTTTTT | CASGSGGGEKLFF
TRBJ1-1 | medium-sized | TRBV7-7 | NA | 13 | TGTGCCAGCAGCTTAGGACCAGCGACTGAAGCTTTCTTT | CASSLGPATEAFF
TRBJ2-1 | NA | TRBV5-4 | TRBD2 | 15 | TGTGCCAGCAGCTTTGGCCAGCGGGGTTGGAATGAGCAGTTCTTC | CASSFGQRGWNEQFF
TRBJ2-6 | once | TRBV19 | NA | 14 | TGTGCCAGTAGTCCGCACTCTGGGGCCAACGTCCTGACTTTC | CASSPHSGANVLTF
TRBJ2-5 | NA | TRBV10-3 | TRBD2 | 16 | TGTGCCATCAGTGGGACTAGCGGGGGGGCCGGGGAGACCCAGTACTTC | CAISGTSGGAGETQYF
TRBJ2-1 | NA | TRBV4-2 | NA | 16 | TGTGCCAGCAGCCAAGATCGGAGAGGGCTGGGGGATGAGCAGTTCTTC | CASSQDRRGLGDEQFF
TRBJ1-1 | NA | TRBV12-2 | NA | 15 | TGTGCAAGTCGCACAAGACAGGGGACTAACACTGAAGCTTTCTTT | CASRTRQGTNTEAFF
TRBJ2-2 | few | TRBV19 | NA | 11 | TGTGCCAGCCGGGGGACCGGGGAGCTGTTTTTT | CASRGTGELFF
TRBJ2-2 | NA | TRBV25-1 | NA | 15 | TGTGCCAGCAGTGATCCCGGGACACCATCCGGGGAGCTGTTTTTT | CASSDPGTPSGELFF
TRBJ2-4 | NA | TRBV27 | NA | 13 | TGTGCCAGCAGTTCCCTAGCCAAAAACATTCAGTACTTC | CASSSLAKNIQYF
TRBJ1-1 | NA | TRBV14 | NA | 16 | TGTGCCAGCAGTCTATACCAGGGGCGAATGAACACTGAAGCTTTCTTT | CASSLYQGRMNTEAFF
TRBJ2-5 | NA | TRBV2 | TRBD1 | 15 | TGTGCCAGCACCCAAATGGGACAGAACCAAGAGACCCAGTACTTC | CASTQMGQNQETQYF
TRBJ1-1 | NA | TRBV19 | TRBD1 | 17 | TGTGCCAGTAGTCCCTTTGGGCAGGGGGTCGGGAACACTGAAGCTTTCTTT | CASSPFGQGVGNTEAFF
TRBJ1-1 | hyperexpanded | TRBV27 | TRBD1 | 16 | TGTGCCAGCAGCTCCTCCGGACAGGGGGTGGGCACTGAAGCTTTCTTT | CASSSSGQGVGTEAFF
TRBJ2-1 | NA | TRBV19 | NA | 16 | TGTGCCAGTAGTCCCTTTGGAGGGAGCTCCTACAATGAGCAGTTCTTC | CASSPFGGSSYNEQFF
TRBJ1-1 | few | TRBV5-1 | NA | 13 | TGCGCCAGCAGCCTATGGGGGCAGGCTGAAGCTTTCTTT | CASSLWGQAEAFF
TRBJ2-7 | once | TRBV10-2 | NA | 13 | TGCGCCAGCAGTGAGGGGTTCGGCTACGAGCAGTACTTC | CASSEGFGYEQYF
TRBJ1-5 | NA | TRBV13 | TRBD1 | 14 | TGTGCCAGCAGCCCCACAGGGGTCAATCAGCCCCAGCATTTT | CASSPTGVNQPQHF
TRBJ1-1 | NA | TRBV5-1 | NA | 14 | TGCGCCAGCAGCCTACAGGGCCGGAGGACTGAAGCTTTCTTT | CASSLQGRRTEAFF
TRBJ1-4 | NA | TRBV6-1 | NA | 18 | TGTGCCAGCAGTGTATATGGACAGACACCGGCAACTAATGAAAAACTGTTTTTT | CASSVYGQTPATNEKLFF